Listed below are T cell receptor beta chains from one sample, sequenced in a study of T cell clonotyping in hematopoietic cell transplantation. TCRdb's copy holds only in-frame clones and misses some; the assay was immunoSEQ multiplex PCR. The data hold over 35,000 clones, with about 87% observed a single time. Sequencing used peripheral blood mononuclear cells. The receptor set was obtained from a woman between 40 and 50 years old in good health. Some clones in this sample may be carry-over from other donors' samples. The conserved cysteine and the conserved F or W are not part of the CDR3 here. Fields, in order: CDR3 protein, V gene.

AWGSGTVNTEAF | TRBV30
ASSKSARVIDTQY | TRBV19
ASSYGPEEETQY | TRBV5-1
ASSEWPGRTSNQPQH | TRBV2
ASSSRVHEQY | TRBV28
ASRTETGGGETQY | TRBV5-1
ASSVPGDTEAF | TRBV25-1
ASSSRQGRAEAF | TRBV11-2
AISTRDEETQY | TRBV10-3
ASSLDLNTEAF | TRBV5-4
ASSPDRDKVY | TRBV28
ASSLEFTSYEQY | TRBV28
ASSSRVWDRAYEQY | TRBV5-6
ASSQDRGSWIYEQY | TRBV4-3
ATEDRPFSSGNTIY | TRBV5-4
ASSTRTDNTEAF | TRBV19